This T cell receptor beta chain was obtained from a study of blood T cell repertoires in COVID-19. On the study more broadly: Donors in the United States, Italy and Spain gave samples during acute or convalescent COVID-19.

Per the original methods: The assay estimated nucleated cells by amplifying reference gene primers. The data were produced by immunoSEQ multiplex PCR, yet TCRdb's version contains in-frame clones alone and is incomplete. Clone size and the V and J calls come from that table; the DNA yielded D and trimming. The sample lists about 55,000 clones, 80% to 85% occurring once. After removal of 3 bases from V and 2 bases from J, the junction contained 4 bases not matched to a gene. The CDR3 loop spans 15 amino acids. Looked up from germline, CDR1 is LGHNA and CDR2 is YSLEER. This clone was seen more than once but under ten times.

The sequencing sample was made of peripheral blood. The chain carries TRBV4-3 and TRBJ1-2; 9 nucleotides agree with TRBD1. This clonotype originated in a human donor in a cohort sampled during active or convalescent COVID-19. The CDR3 spells CASSQTGGYNYGYTF. The DNA for the CDR3 is TGCGCCAGCAGCCAGACAGGGGGGTACAACTATGGCTACACCTTC.